The clone carrying this T cell receptor beta chain has more than one count but fewer than ten. Its specificity is unknown. The source of the sample is a study of regulatory and conventional T cells in RAG deficiency. Study outcomes and limitations: Other subsets showed roughly 9.9-fold reductions, but Treg unique TCR beta sequences fell roughly 93-fold in these patients. Shorter CDR3s in all patient subsets; >75% Treg-Tconv overlap in Omenn. Control T-cell subsets had markedly higher Shannon entropy and lower Simpson indices than RAG-deficient patients.

V was clipped by 3 bases and J by 4 bases; unmatched bases: 3. This CDR3 spans 15 amino acids. Germline V lookup: CDR1 SGHVS, CDR2 FNYEAQ. Genomic DNA came from blood conventional CD4+ T cells gated CD25-low CD127-high. Measured with immunoSEQ multiplex PCR; TCRdb has only the in-frame clones, and not every one. Of roughly 35,000 clones in the sample, 75% to 80% were seen once. This sample was shared with a second study, whose subject was regulatory T cells. Per that study: The primer mix had 52 TRBV and 13 TRBJ primers. Patient repertoires had restricted TRB V-J pairs and skewed V and J usage, most in Tregs.

This TCR came from a human donor in good health. The specimen sequenced was CD4+ effector T cells sorted from blood. The chain employs TRBV7-6 and TRBJ2-2; the match to TRBD2 covers 9 bases. The CDR3, as DNA: TGTGCCAGCAGCTTCCAGCGGGGGGCCACCGGGGAGCTGTTTTTT. Translated: CASSFQRGATGELFF.